The 14 T cell receptor beta chains reported below all come from one sample, sequenced in a study of metastatic and nonmetastatic thyroid tumors. From the PCR reads, TCRdb re-called clones with MiXCR. Among tens of thousands of clones listed, 15% to 20% were seen once. There were no patients who had received any treatment before thyroid surgery. The specimen sequenced was blood. Receptors originate from a female donor with papillary thyroid cancer or a benign thyroid nodule (not recorded which). Some clones in this sample may be carry-over from other donors' samples.

This clone was recorded many times. The chain uses TRBV2 and TRBJ2-3; no clear D. The CDR3 loop spans 12 amino acids. The germline gives CDR1 SNHLY, CDR2 FYNNEI. V lost 1 base to trimming and J lost 5 bases, with 4 bases between them. The chain's CDR3 is CASSEGRDTQYF. CDR3 bases: TGTGCCAGCAGTGAAGGGCGAGATACGCAGTATTTT.

CDR3 in DNA: TGCAGTGCTCTCGGGGCGCTTAGGTCCAATGAGCAGTTCTTC. This sequence encodes CSALGALRSNEQFF. This rearrangement joins TRBV20-1 to TRBJ2-1, with D possibly being TRBD1 or TRBD2 (5 bases each). The germline V and J ends were trimmed by 5 bases and 6 bases, with 17 bases remaining between them. Germline V gene lookup returns CDR1 DFQATT and CDR2 SNEGSKA (reference sequence). The CDR3 extends over 14 amino acids.

This clone is medium-sized (0.01 to 0.1%) within its sample. The chain employs TRBV6-1 and TRBJ1-2, with D unresolved. The germline V and J ends were trimmed by 4 bases and 5 bases, with 11 bases remaining between them. The length of the CDR3 is 13 residues. The germline V gene encodes CDR1 MNHNS and CDR2 SASEGT. The CDR3 DNA reads TGTGCCAGCAGTGGAGACCGCCCGTATGGCTACACCTTC. Protein product: CASSGDRPYGYTF.

In its sample, this clone was seen many times. The chain recombines TRBV2 with TRBJ2-3, with 7 bases lining up with TRBD1. The germline gives CDR1 SNHLY, CDR2 FYNNEI. The CDR3 consists of 16 residues. Trimming at V came to 5 bases and at J to 2 bases, leaving 10 bases not matched to a gene. CDR3 DNA: TGTGCCAGCAGTAAGGGTGGGACAGTCAACACAGATACGCAGTATTTT. It encodes CASSKGGTVNTDTQYF. Based on the CDR3 plus reference TRBV2 and TRBJ2-3, the full variable domain is EPEVTQTPSHQVTQMGQEVILRCVPISNHLYFYWYRQILGQKVEFLVSFYNNEISEKSEIFDDQFSVERPDGSNFTLKIRSTKLEDSAMYFCASSKGGTVNTDTQYFGPGTRLTVL.

This clone is labeled medium-sized. The J gene is TRBJ1-2, the V gene TRBV6-2 or TRBV6-3, with 11 bases lining up with TRBD1. CDR1 is MNHEY and CDR2 is SVGEGT in the germline V gene. The V segment lost 0 bases and the J segment 3 bases; nucleotides outside the gene matches: 12. This CDR3 comprises 19 residues. The CDR3, as DNA: TGTGCCAGCAGTTACTCGAGCTTCAGGACAGGGGGCAGGCACTATGGCTACACCTTC. Protein sequence: CASSYSSFRTGGRHYGYTF.

This clone was found a few times. V gene TRBV27 combines with J gene TRBJ1-2; 7 bases agree with TRBD1. The CDR3 is made up of 15 amino acids. The ends lost 5 bases at V and 3 bases at J; junction bases unmatched: 9. From germline, CDR1 is MNHEY and CDR2 SMNVEV (reference sequence). This CDR3 is CASSPQGLRDYGYTF. The CDR3 bases are TGTGCCAGCAGTCCACAGGGGTTACGAGACTATGGCTACACCTTC.

The chain combines TRBV12-3 or TRBV12-4 with TRBJ2-1, with 11 bases lining up with TRBD2. The CDR3 sequence is 16 residues long. V lost 6 bases to trimming and J lost 7 bases; unmatched junction nucleotides: 11. The CDR3 sequence: CASSSLAGGPGNEQFF. CDR3 in DNA: TGTGCCAGCAGCTCTTTAGCGGGAGGGCCGGGAAATGAGCAGTTCTTC.

By frequency in the sample, this clone is medium-sized. The gene calls are TRBV6-2 or TRBV6-3 and TRBJ2-2; tentative D call: TRBD2 (5 bases). The CDR3 consists of 16 residues. V was cut by 5 bases and J by 1 base, with 14 bases left in between. The germline V gene encodes CDR1 MNHEY and CDR2 SVGEGT. The CDR3 DNA reads TGTGCCAGCAGTCACGAGGCGGGCAGGAACACCGGGGAGCTGTTTTTT. This encodes CASSHEAGRNTGELFF.

The chain has TRBV30 and TRBJ1-6; D is uncertain. The germline V gene has CDR1 GTSNPN and CDR2 SVGIG (reference sequence). V dropped 0 bases and J dropped 7 bases, with 10 bases sitting between them. This CDR3 comprises 14 residues. CDR3 region: CAWSVGRQNSPLHF. In nucleotides, the CDR3 is TGTGCCTGGAGTGTAGGCCGGCAAAATTCACCCCTCCACTTT.

This clone counts as medium-sized. The rearrangement joins TRBV7-2 to TRBJ2-7, with D possibly matching TRBD2 (6 bases). CDR1 and CDR2 from the germline V gene are SGHTA and FQGNSA. This CDR3 contains 12 residues. The V end lost 5 bases, the J end lost 5 bases, and 10 bases lay between the germline ends. The CDR3 bases are TGTGCCAGCAGCCGCGGGGTGAACGAGCAGTACTTC. Translated, it gives CASSRGVNEQYF.

The rearrangement joins TRBV27 to TRBJ2-3; D is possibly TRBD1 (6 bases). Trimming cost V 4 bases and J 2 bases, with 13 bases left between them. CDR3 length: 15 amino acids. Germline CDR1 and CDR2: MNHEY and SMNVEV (reference sequence). CDR3 sequence (DNA): TGTGCCAGCAGTTCAATCAGGGGTTACACAGATACGCAGTATTTT. Translation: CASSSIRGYTDTQYF.

This clone was seen only a few times. The junction and the germline gene differ at one end; a read error may be behind it. This chain links TRBV28 with TRBJ2-2; D uncertain. This CDR3 has 15 amino acids. Germline V lookup: CDR1 MDHEN, CDR2 SYDVKM. The CDR3 DNA sequence: TGTGCCAGCGGTTTACCAGAAAAGAACACCGGGGAGCTGTTTTTT. Its translation: CASGLPEKNTGELFF.

The chain recombines TRBV27 with TRBJ1-2; TRBD1 matches at 7 bases. Germline V gene sequence: CDR1 MNHEY, CDR2 SMNVEV (reference sequence). This CDR3 is built from 16 residues. V dropped 5 bases and J dropped 8; count of bases not matched to a gene: 17. In nucleotides, the CDR3 is TGTGCCAGCAGTCCCATGCAGACAGGGCTCAGGGAAGGCTACACCTTC. Translation gives CASSPMQTGLREGYTF.

This clone showed up many times. This chain joins TRBV5-1 and TRBJ2-2; 8 bases map to TRBD1. After removal of 3 bases from V and 5 bases from J, the junction contained 15 bases not matched to a gene. This CDR3 region has 18 residues. Germline V gene lookup returns CDR1 SGHRS and CDR2 YFSETQ. CDR3 residues: CASSSISRGTGDTGELFF. The DNA for the CDR3 is TGCGCCAGCAGCTCAATTTCGAGGGGGACAGGTGATACCGGGGAGCTGTTTTTT. Combining the CDR3 with reference TRBV5-1 and TRBJ2-2 gives the whole variable domain KAGVTQTPRYLIKTRGQQVTLSCSPISGHRSVSWYQQTPGQGLQFLFEYFSETQRNKGNFPGRFSGRQFSNSRSEMNVSTLELGDSALYLCASSSISRGTGDTGELFFGEGSRLTVL.